This is a list of T cell receptor beta chains from one sample in a study of cytomegalovirus exposure and HLA in healthy donors. The repertoire was sequenced with immunoSEQ multiplex PCR; TCRdb's copy has only in-frame clones and lacks some. The sample lists about 220,000 clones, approximately 68% occurring once. Sequenced material: PBMCs. These receptors were taken from a woman in her 30s in good health and CMV-seronegative. The CDR3 runs from the conserved cysteine through the conserved F or W. Fields, in order: CDR3 protein, J gene, V gene.

CDR3aa: CASSLNLPGVAEGYTF; j_gene: TRBJ1-2; v_gene: TRBV5-1
CDR3aa: CASSPSSTGGLPYEQYF; j_gene: TRBJ2-7; v_gene: TRBV11-1
CDR3aa: CATSRDLDSRYNEQFF; j_gene: TRBJ2-1; v_gene: TRBV15
CDR3aa: CASSSTGGEQYF; j_gene: TRBJ2-7; v_gene: TRBV27
CDR3aa: CASSLQRTRGTEAFF; j_gene: TRBJ1-1; v_gene: TRBV7-9
CDR3aa: CASSLQGLPEAFF; j_gene: TRBJ1-1; v_gene: TRBV6-5
CDR3aa: CASSYSFGDHYGYTF; j_gene: TRBJ1-2; v_gene: TRBV6-5
CDR3aa: CASSESQGQAETQYF; j_gene: TRBJ2-5; v_gene: TRBV10-1
CDR3aa: CASSLGLQAYEQYF; j_gene: TRBJ2-7; v_gene: TRBV6-5
CDR3aa: CAWSLLAGGNEQFF; j_gene: TRBJ2-1; v_gene: TRBV30
CDR3aa: CASSQTGTGHTEAFF; j_gene: TRBJ1-1; v_gene: TRBV4-1
CDR3aa: CASSQSRGQGANGYTF; j_gene: TRBJ1-2; v_gene: TRBV23-1
CDR3aa: CASSIRDTGELFF; j_gene: TRBJ2-2; v_gene: TRBV18
CDR3aa: CASSSFQGVRVEQFF; j_gene: TRBJ2-1; v_gene: TRBV7-2
CDR3aa: CASSYSPQYF; j_gene: TRBJ2-7; v_gene: TRBV6-1
CDR3aa: CASSPLREDAYEQYF; j_gene: -; v_gene: TRBV28
CDR3aa: CASSQPIAGEGYEQYF; j_gene: TRBJ2-7; v_gene: TRBV7-6
CDR3aa: CASKPSGGYNEQFF; j_gene: TRBJ2-1; v_gene: TRBV19
CDR3aa: CASRLTGLLSTDTQYF; j_gene: TRBJ2-3; v_gene: TRBV2
CDR3aa: CASSVGVFSFTDTQYF; j_gene: TRBJ2-3; v_gene: TRBV9
CDR3aa: CAIGQRETQYF; j_gene: TRBJ2-5; v_gene: TRBV10-3
CDR3aa: CASTLLGLAGGQSYNEQFF; j_gene: TRBJ2-1; v_gene: TRBV5-6
CDR3aa: CASSFDGDEQFF; j_gene: TRBJ2-1; v_gene: TRBV7-3
CDR3aa: CASSFVEGFSTEAFF; j_gene: TRBJ1-1; v_gene: TRBV5-1
CDR3aa: CASSQTNTGFTDTQYF; j_gene: TRBJ2-3; v_gene: TRBV4-1
CDR3aa: CSSSWQGDPYYEQYF; j_gene: TRBJ2-7; v_gene: TRBV7-9
CDR3aa: CASSGQATSYEQYF; j_gene: TRBJ2-7; v_gene: TRBV27
CDR3aa: CASGLATDTQYF; j_gene: TRBJ2-3; v_gene: TRBV2